Reported below is one TCR beta chain. Its specificity is not known. This sample is drawn from a study of T cell responses to AZD1222 COVID-19 vaccine. Study-level points and caveats: Every sample of the repertoires postdated the peak T cell response. In the spike-specific TCR repertoire, nearly half reportedly target unmutated variant regions.

Clones were read by immunoSEQ multiplex PCR, and TCRdb kept only the in-frame ones, dropping some. Among 100,000 to 150,000 clones listed, approximately 89% were seen once. CDR1 and CDR2 (germline): SGHTA, FQGNSA. The V gene lost 5 bases and the J gene lost 0 bases, with 11 bases spanning the gap. This CDR3 has 15 amino acids. The receptor was derived from an adult in good health. The rearrangement links TRBV7-2 to TRBJ1-3, with D hard to call. This specimen consisted of peripheral blood, obtained on day 0 of AZD1222 vaccination. The CDR3 sequence is CASSNDVYSGNTIYF. Written as DNA, the CDR3 is TGTGCCAGCAGCAATGACGTTTACTCTGGAAACACCATATATTTT.